The entry that follows covers one T cell receptor (beta chain) sequence. Its antigen is unidentified. The CDR3 length is 15 residues. V was cut by 4 bases and J by 4 bases, with 17 bases left in between. Germline V gene data show CDR1 as SNHLY and CDR2 as FYNNEI. This sample is drawn from a study of T-cell memory formation after mild COVID-19. The wider study: Clusters of TCRs were largely donor specific. Study results and caveats: From day 15 to 85, contracting clones were balanced between CD4 and CD8, whereas later expanders leaned toward CD4+. The main location of contracting CD4+ clones was CM and EM, and that of contracting CD8+ clones was EMRA.

TCRalpha and TCRbeta libraries used 5'RACE with constant-segment primers and UMIs. TCRdb reanalysed the 5' RACE reads using MiXCR and keeps one entry per CDR3 protein. The sample records under 300,000 distinct CDR3 sequences, 15% to 20% being singletons. The material sequenced was PBMCs or a T cell subset sorted from them (not recorded which). V is TRBV2 and J is TRBJ2-7; weak D call: TRBD1 (6 bases). The TCR comes from a man aged 18 to 29 who had mild COVID-19 (a few samples of this study predate the infection). Cell type and time point are not known. CDR3 nucleotides: TGTGCCAGCAGTGGGACAGCCGACTTGGGGTACGAGCAGTACTTC. This encodes CASSGTADLGYEQYF.